This T cell receptor beta chain was obtained from a study of control samples from healthy donors and cancer patients. This CDR3 has 17 amino acids. Deletions cut 1 base from V and 2 bases from J, with 12 bases between. CDR1 is SGHTA, CDR2 FQGNSA, per germline. Generated by immunoSEQ multiplex PCR, the TCRdb table keeps only in-frame clones and is missing some. The sample contains some 150,000 clones, 94% of which appear only once. Material: blood. This sequence was found in a man aged 35 to 55 in good health. The chain employs TRBV7-2 and TRBJ1-6; D is ambiguous. CDR3 amino acids: CASSLERVRPYNSPLHF. CDR3 nucleotide sequence: TGTGCCAGCAGCTTAGAAAGGGTGAGGCCCTATAATTCACCCCTCCACTTT. Together with reference TRBV7-2 and TRBJ1-6, the CDR3 gives the full variable domain: GAGVSQSPSNKVTEKGKDVELRCDPISGHTALYWYRQSLGQGLEFLIYFQGNSAPDKSGLPSDRFSAERTGGSVSTLTIQRTQQEDSAVYLCASSLERVRPYNSPLHFGNGTRLTVT.